One and the same sample provided the 3 T cell receptor beta chains below, sequenced in a study of cytomegalovirus exposure and HLA in healthy donors. Both 60 Vbeta primers and 13 Jbeta primers went into the PCR. Produced via immunoSEQ multiplex PCR; TCRdb's table is partial and in-frame only. The sample lists 160,000 or so clones, roughly 80% occurring once. What was sequenced was PBMCs. These receptors were obtained from a male donor in good health and CMV-seronegative.

V is TRBV13 and J is TRBJ2-7, with 9 positions matching TRBD2. CDR1 PRHDT and CDR2 FYEKMQ come from the germline V gene (reference sequence). V lost 5 bases, J lost 6 bases, and 14 bases stayed unmatched. This CDR3 comprises 16 residues. The CDR3 DNA reads as TGTGCCAGCAGCCTCGGGGCCGGGACTAGCCTCCCCGAGCAGTACTTC. Translating gives CASSLGAGTSLPEQYF.

The chain carries TRBV29-1 and TRBJ1-4, with no clear D. The V gene lost 5 bases and the J gene lost 0 bases, with 4 bases spanning the gap. The germline CDR1 and CDR2 sequences are SQVTM and ANQGSEA. The CDR3 has 12 residues. CDR3 protein: CSVYSTNEKLFF. CDR3 DNA sequence: TGCAGCGTTTATTCAACTAATGAAAAACTGTTTTTT.

This chain links TRBV5-1 with TRBJ1-4; 9 bases line up with TRBD1. The CDR3 has 14 amino acids. The junction had 5 bases not matched to a gene; V was cut back by 4 bases and J by 7 bases. Germline-derived CDR1 and CDR2 are SGHRS and YFSETQ. The CDR3 sequence: CASSTGQGGEKLFF. The CDR3 region has the DNA TGCGCCAGCAGCACGGGACAGGGTGGTGAAAAACTGTTTTTT.